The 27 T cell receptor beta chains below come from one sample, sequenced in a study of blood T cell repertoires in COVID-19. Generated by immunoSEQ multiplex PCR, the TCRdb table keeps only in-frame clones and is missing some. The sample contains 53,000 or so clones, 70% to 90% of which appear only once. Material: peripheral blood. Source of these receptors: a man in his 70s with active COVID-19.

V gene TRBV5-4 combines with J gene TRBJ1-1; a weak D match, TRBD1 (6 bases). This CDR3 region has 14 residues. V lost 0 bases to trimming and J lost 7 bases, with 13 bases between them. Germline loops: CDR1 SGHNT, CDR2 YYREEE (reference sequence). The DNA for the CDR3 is TGTGCCAGCAGCTTGGAGGGGGTTATCGGTGAAGCTTTCTTT. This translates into CASSLEGVIGEAFF.

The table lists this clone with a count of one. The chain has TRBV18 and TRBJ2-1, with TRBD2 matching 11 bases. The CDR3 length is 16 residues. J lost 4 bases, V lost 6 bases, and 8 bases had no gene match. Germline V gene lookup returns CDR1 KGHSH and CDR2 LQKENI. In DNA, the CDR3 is TGTGCCAGCTCTGCCTTCGTAGCGGGGGGGTACAATGAGCAGTTCTTC. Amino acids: CASSAFVAGGYNEQFF.

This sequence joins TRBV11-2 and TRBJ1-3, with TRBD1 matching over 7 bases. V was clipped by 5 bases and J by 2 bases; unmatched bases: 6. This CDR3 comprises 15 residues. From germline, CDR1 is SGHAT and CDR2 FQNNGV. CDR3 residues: CASSPLTGPGNTIYF. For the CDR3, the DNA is TGTGCCAGCAGCCCCTTGACAGGGCCTGGAAACACCATATATTTT.

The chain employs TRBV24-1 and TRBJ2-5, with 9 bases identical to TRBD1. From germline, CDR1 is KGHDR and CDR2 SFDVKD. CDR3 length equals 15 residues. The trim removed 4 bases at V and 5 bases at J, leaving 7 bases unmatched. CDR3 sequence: CATSDPGQGRETQYF. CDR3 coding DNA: TGTGCCACCAGTGACCCCGGACAGGGGCGGGAGACCCAGTACTTC.

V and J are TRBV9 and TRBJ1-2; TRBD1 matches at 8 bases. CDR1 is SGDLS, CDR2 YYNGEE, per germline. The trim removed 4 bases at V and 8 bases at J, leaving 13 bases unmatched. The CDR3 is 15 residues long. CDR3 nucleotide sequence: TGTGCCAGCAGCATAACTGGACAGGGATCGGGAGGCTACACCTTC. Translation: CASSITGQGSGGYTF.

For the CDR3, the DNA is TGTGCCAGTAGTATACCCGGACAGGAGAACACTGAAGCTTTCTTT. Amino acids: CASSIPGQENTEAFF. The rearrangement joins TRBV19 to TRBJ1-1, with 7 bases lining up with TRBD1. Looked up from germline, CDR1 is LNHDA and CDR2 is SQIVND (reference sequence). The junction had 4 bases not matched to a gene; V was cut back by 2 bases and J by 1 base. The CDR3 runs to 15 residues.

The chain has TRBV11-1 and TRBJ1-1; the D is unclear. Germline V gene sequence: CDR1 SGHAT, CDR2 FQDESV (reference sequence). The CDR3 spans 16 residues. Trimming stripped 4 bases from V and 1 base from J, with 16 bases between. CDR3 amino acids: CASSSPPGGRNTEAFF. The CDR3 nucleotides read TGTGCCAGCAGCTCCCCCCCTGGAGGCAGGAACACTGAAGCTTTCTTT.

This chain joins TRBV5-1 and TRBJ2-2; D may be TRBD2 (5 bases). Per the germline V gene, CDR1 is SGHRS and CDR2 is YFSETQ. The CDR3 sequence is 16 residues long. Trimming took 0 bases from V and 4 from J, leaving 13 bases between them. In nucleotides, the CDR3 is TGCGCCAGCAGCTTGGAAGTATTAGGAGGCACCGGGGAGCTGTTTTTT. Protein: CASSLEVLGGTGELFF.

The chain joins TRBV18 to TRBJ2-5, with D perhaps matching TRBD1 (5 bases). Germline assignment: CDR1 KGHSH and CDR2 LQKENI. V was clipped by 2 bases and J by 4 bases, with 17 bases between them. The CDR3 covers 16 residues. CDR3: CASSPSPTQGGETQYF. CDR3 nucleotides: TGTGCCAGCTCACCAAGCCCCACCCAGGGTGGAGAGACCCAGTACTTC.

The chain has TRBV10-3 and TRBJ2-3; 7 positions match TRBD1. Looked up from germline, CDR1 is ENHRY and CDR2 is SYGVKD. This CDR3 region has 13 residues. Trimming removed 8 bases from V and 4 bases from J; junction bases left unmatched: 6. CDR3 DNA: TGTGCCATCCAGAGACAGGGTGCAGATACGCAGTATTTT. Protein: CAIQRQGADTQYF.

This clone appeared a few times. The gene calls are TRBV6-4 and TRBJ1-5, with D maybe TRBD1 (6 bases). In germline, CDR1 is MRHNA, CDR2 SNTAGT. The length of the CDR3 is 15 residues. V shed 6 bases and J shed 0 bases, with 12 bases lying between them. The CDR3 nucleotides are TGTGCCAGCAGACAGGGTAGGGATAGCAATCAGCCCCAGCATTTT. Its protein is CASRQGRDSNQPQHF.

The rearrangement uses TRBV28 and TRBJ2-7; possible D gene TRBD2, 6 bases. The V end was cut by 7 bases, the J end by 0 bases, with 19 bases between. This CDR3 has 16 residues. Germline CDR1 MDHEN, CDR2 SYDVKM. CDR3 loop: CASTTTGGRISYEQYF. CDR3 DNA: TGTGCCAGCACGACCACCGGGGGACGAATCTCCTACGAGCAGTACTTC.

The CDR3 protein is CAWSGTGVGGYTF. CDR3 bases: TGTGCCTGGAGCGGGACAGGGGTTGGGGGCTACACCTTC. J is TRBJ1-2 and V is TRBV30, with 10 bases identical to TRBD1. The CDR3 contains 13 residues. With V trimmed by 3 bases and J by 8 bases, 6 bases remained unmatched. The germline V gene has CDR1 GTSNPN and CDR2 SVGIG (reference sequence).

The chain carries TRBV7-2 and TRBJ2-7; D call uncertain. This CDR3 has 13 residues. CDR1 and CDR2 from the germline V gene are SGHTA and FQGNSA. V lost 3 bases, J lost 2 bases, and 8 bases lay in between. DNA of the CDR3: TGTGCCAGCAGCTTTCAGGCCACCTACGAGCAGTACTTC. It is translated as CASSFQATYEQYF.

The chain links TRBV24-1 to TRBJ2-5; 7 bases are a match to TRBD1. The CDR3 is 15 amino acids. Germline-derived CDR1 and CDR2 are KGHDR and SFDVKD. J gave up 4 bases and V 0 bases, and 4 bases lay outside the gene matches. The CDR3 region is CATSDLDRVVETQYF. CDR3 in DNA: TGTGCCACCAGTGATTTGGACAGGGTCGTAGAGACCCAGTACTTC.

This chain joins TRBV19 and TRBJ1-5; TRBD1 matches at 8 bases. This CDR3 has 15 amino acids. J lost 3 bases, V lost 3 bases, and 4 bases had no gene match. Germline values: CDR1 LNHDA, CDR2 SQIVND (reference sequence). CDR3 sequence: CASSISGGLNQPQHF. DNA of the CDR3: TGTGCCAGTAGTATCTCAGGGGGCCTCAATCAGCCCCAGCATTTT.

The CDR3 region has the DNA TGTGCCAGCAGCTTAGTGCCGGAGGCGGTAGGGCAGTACTTC. Translated: CASSLVPEAVGQYF. The rearrangement links TRBV7-2 to TRBJ2-7, with a weak D call TRBD2 (5 bases). This CDR3 is 14 amino acids long. Per germline, CDR1 SGHTA and CDR2 FQGNSA. V lost 1 base to trimming and J lost 9 bases, with 16 bases between them.

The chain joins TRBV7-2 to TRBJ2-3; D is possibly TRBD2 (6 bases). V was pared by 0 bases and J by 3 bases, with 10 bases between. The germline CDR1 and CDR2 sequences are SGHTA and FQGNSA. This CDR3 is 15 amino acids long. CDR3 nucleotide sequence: TGTGCCAGCAGCTTAGCCCCGGGGGTAACAGATACGCAGTATTTT. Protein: CASSLAPGVTDTQYF.

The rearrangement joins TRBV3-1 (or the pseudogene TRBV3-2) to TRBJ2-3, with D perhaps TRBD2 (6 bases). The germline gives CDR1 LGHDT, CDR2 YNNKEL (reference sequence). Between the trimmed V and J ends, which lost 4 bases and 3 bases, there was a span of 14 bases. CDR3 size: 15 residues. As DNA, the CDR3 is TGTGCCAGCAGCCTTATGGGGAGCGGGACAGATACGCAGTATTTT. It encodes CASSLMGSGTDTQYF.

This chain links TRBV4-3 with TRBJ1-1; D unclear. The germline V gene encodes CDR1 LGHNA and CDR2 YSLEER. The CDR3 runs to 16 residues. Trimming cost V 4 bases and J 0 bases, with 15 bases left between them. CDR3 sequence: CASSPTSGSLNTEAFF. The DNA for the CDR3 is TGCGCCAGCAGCCCCACATCGGGAAGTTTGAACACTGAAGCTTTCTTT.

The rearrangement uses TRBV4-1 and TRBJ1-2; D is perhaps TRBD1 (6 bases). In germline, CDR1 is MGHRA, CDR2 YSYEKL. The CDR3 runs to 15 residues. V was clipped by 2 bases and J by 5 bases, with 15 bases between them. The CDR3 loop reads CASSQSGGAIYGYTF. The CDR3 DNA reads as TGCGCCAGCAGCCAATCTGGGGGGGCGATTTATGGCTACACCTTC.

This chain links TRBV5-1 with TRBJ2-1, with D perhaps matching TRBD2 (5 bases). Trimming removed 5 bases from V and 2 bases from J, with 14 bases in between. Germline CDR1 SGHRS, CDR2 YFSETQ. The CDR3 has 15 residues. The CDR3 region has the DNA TGCGCCAGCAGTTTCGGAGCGGAGGCCTACAATGAGCAGTTCTTC. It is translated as CASSFGAEAYNEQFF.

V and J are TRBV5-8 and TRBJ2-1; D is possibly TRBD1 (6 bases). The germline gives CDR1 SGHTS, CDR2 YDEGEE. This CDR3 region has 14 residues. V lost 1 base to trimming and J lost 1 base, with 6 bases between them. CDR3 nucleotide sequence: TGTGCCAGCAGCTTGACAGGGTCCTACAATGAGCAGTTCTTC. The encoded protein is CASSLTGSYNEQFF.

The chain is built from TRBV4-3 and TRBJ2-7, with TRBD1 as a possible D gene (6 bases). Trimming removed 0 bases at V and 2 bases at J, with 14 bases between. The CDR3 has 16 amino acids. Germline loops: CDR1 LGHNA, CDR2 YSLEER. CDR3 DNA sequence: TGCGCCAGCAGCCAAGAGGGGCAGGGGAGAACCTACGAGCAGTACTTC. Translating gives CASSQEGQGRTYEQYF.

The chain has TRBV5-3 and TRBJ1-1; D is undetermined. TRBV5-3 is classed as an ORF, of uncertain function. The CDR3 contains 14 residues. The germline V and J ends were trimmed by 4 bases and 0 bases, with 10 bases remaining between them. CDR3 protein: CARSPFRLNTEAFF. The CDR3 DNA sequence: TGTGCCAGAAGCCCCTTCCGTCTGAACACTGAAGCTTTCTTT.

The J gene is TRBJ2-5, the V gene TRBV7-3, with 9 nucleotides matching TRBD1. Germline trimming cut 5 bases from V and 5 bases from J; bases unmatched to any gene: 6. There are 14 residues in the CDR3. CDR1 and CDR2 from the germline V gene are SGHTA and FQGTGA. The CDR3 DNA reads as TGTGCCAGCAGCCCCCGAGGACAGGGGGAGACCCAGTACTTC. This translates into CASSPRGQGETQYF.

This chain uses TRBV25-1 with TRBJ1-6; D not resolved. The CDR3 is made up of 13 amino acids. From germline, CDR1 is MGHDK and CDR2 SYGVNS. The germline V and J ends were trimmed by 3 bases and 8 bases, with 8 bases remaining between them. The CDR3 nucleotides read TGTGCCAGCAGTGACTACGGGGATTCACCCCTCCACTTT. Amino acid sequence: CASSDYGDSPLHF. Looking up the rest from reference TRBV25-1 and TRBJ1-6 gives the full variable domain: EADIYQTPRYLVIGTGKKITLECSQTMGHDKMYWYQQDPGMELHLIHYSYGVNSTEKGDLSSESTVSRIRTEHFPLTLESARPSHTSQYLCASSDYGDSPLHFGNGTRLTVT.